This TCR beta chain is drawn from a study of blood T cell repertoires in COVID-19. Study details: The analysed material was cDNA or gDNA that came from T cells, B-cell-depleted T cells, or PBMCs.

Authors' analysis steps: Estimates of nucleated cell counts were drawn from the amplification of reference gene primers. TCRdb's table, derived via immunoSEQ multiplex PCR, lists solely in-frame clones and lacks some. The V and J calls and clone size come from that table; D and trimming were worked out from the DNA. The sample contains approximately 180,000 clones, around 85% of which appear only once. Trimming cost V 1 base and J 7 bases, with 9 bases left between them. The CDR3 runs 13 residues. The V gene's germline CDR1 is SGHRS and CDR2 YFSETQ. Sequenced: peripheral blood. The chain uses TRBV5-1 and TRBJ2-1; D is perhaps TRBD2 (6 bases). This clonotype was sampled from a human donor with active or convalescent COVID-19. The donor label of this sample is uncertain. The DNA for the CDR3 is TGCGCCAGCAGCTTGATGACTAGGAATGAGCAGTTCTTC. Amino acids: CASSLMTRNEQFF.